This entry is about one T cell receptor beta chain. This study enrolled people aged about 18 to 100 from roughly 24 US geographic areas. This CDR3 region has 12 residues. Trimming took 6 bases from V and 8 from J; bases not matched to a gene: 6. The germline V gene has CDR1 LNHDA and CDR2 SQIVND (reference sequence). The data were taken from a study of blood T cell repertoires in COVID-19. On the study more broadly: Resolution of symptoms, clearance, or two negative PCRs was present in recovered Cohort 3 donors.

As processed by the authors: Using reference gene primer amplification, nucleated cell counts were estimated. Sequencing was performed with immunoSEQ multiplex PCR; in TCRdb, only in-frame clones are kept and a portion is missing. That table furnishes V, J and clone size, whereas the DNA furnished D and trimming. Among about 400,000 clones listed, around 87% were seen once. The receptor was isolated from a man aged 40-49 years in a cohort exposed to, infected with or recovered from COVID-19 (not recorded which). This rearrangement joins TRBV19 to TRBJ1-2, with 7 bases matching TRBD1. Sequenced sample: PBMCs or T cells enriched from blood (not recorded which). CDR3 nucleotide sequence: TGTGCCAGTAGAGCAACAGGGGACGGCTACACCTTC. Its translation is CASRATGDGYTF.